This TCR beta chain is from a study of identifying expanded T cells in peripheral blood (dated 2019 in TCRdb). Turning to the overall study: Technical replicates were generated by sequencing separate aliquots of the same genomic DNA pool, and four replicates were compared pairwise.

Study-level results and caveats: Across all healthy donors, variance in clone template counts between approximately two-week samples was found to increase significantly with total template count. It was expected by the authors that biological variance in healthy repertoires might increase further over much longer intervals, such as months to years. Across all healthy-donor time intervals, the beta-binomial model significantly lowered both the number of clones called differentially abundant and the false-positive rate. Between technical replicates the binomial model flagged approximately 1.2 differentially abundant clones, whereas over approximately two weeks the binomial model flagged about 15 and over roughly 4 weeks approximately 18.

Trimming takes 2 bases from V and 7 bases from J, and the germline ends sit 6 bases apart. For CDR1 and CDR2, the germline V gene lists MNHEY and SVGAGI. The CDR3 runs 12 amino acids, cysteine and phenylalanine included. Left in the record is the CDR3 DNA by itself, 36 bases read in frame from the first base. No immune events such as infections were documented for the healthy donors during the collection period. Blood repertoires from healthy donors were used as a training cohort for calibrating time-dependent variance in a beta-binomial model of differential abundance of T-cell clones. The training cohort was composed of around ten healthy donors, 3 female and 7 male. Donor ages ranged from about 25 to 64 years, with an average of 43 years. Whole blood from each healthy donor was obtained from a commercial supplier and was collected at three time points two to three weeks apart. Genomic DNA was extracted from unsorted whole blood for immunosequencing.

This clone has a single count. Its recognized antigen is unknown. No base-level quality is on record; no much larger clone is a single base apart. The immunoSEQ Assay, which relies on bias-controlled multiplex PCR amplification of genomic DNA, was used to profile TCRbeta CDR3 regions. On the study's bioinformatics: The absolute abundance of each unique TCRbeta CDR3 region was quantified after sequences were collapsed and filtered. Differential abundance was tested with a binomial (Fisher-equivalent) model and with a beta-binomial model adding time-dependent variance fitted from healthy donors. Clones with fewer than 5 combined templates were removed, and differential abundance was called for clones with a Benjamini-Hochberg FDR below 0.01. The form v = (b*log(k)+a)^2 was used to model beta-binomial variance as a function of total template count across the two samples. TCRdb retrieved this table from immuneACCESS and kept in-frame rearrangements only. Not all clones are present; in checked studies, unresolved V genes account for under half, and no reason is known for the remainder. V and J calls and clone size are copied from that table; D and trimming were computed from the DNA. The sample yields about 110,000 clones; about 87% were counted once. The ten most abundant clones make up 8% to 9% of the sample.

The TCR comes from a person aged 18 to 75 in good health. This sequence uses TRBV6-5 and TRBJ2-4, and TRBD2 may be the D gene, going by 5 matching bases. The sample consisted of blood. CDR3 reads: CASSYEGNIQYF. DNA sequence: TGTGCCAGCAGTTACGAGGGTAACATTCAGTACTTC.